This is a list of T cell receptor beta chains from one sample in a study of cytomegalovirus exposure and HLA in healthy donors. The assay was immunoSEQ multiplex PCR, and TCRdb's table has in-frame clones only and misses some. The repertoire holds 200,000 or so clones, with roughly 85% as singletons. Sequences were obtained from PBMCs. These receptors originate from a man younger than 35 in good health and CMV-seronegative. CDR3s include the opening cysteine and the closing phenylalanine or tryptophan. Fields, in order: J gene, D gene, clone size, V gene, CDR3 DNA, CDR3 protein. D genes are given only for firm matches. Expanded clones get a size class; other rows say once, few or many, or leave the size out.

J gene: TRBJ2-7
D gene: TRBD2
clone size: few
V gene: TRBV6-5
CDR3 DNA: TGTGCCAGCAGTCCCGGGACTAGCTCCTACGAGCAGTACTTC
CDR3 protein: CASSPGTSSYEQYF

J gene: TRBJ2-7
D gene: TRBD1
clone size: .
V gene: TRBV6-1
CDR3 DNA: TGTGCCAGCAGTGATTCAGGTCGACAGGGGACGAAGCAGTACTTC
CDR3 protein: CASSDSGRQGTKQYF

J gene: TRBJ2-3
D gene: TRBD1
clone size: .
V gene: TRBV5-1
CDR3 DNA: TGCGCCAGCAGCTTGTTGACAGGGGGCGCGATCCCTACGCAGTATTTT
CDR3 protein: CASSLLTGGAIPTQYF

J gene: TRBJ1-3
D gene: .
clone size: .
V gene: TRBV5-6
CDR3 DNA: TGTGCCAGCAGCTTGGCCGCCGGGAACACCATATATTTT
CDR3 protein: CASSLAAGNTIYF

J gene: TRBJ2-1
D gene: .
clone size: .
V gene: TRBV5-8
CDR3 DNA: TGTGCCAGCAGCTACCGGGACTGGGCCTACAATGAGCAGTTCTTC
CDR3 protein: CASSYRDWAYNEQFF

J gene: TRBJ2-5
D gene: TRBD2
clone size: .
V gene: TRBV5-1
CDR3 DNA: TGCGCCAGCACCAAGCTAGCGGGGGGAGGTGAGACCCAGTACTTC
CDR3 protein: CASTKLAGGGETQYF

J gene: TRBJ2-7
D gene: .
clone size: once
V gene: TRBV19
CDR3 DNA: TGTGCCAGTAGTATCCTCCCGGGGGAACTCTACGAGCAGTACTTC
CDR3 protein: CASSILPGELYEQYF

J gene: TRBJ1-1
D gene: TRBD1
clone size: .
V gene: TRBV4-1
CDR3 DNA: TGCGCCAGCAGCCAAAAAGGGACAGGGGACACTGAAGCTTTCTTT
CDR3 protein: CASSQKGTGDTEAFF

J gene: TRBJ1-2
D gene: TRBD1
clone size: .
V gene: TRBV4-3
CDR3 DNA: TGCGCCAGCAGCCAACGACAGGGGACCTATGGCTACACCTTC
CDR3 protein: CASSQRQGTYGYTF

J gene: TRBJ2-5
D gene: TRBD2
clone size: .
V gene: TRBV5-3
CDR3 DNA: TGTGCCAGAAGCACCCTAGCGGGGCAAGAGACCCAGTACTTC
CDR3 protein: CARSTLAGQETQYF

J gene: TRBJ2-7
D gene: .
clone size: .
V gene: TRBV13
CDR3 DNA: TGTGCCAGCAGCGGGGGGAGGATCCGCCTCGAGCAGTACTTC
CDR3 protein: CASSGGRIRLEQYF

J gene: TRBJ2-3
D gene: TRBD1
clone size: .
V gene: TRBV6-5
CDR3 DNA: TGTGCCAGCAGTTCTAGACAGGGGGGCCTGGGGTATTTT
CDR3 protein: CASSSRQGGLGYF

J gene: TRBJ1-5
D gene: .
clone size: .
V gene: TRBV19
CDR3 DNA: TGTGCCAGTAGTATGGGGCAGAAAAATCAGCCCCAGCATTTT
CDR3 protein: CASSMGQKNQPQHF

J gene: TRBJ2-7
D gene: .
clone size: .
V gene: TRBV18
CDR3 DNA: TGTGCCAGCTCACCTCCACAGGGGAGGTGGGAGCAGTACTTC
CDR3 protein: CASSPPQGRWEQYF

J gene: TRBJ1-4
D gene: .
clone size: few
V gene: TRBV6-5
CDR3 DNA: TGTGCCAGCAGTTCTTCAGACAGGCTTAATGAAAAACTGTTTTTT
CDR3 protein: CASSSSDRLNEKLFF

J gene: TRBJ2-7
D gene: .
clone size: .
V gene: TRBV4-3
CDR3 DNA: TGCGCCAGCAGCCAAACCCCCGCAGCGGTTTACGAGCAGTACTTC
CDR3 protein: CASSQTPAAVYEQYF

J gene: TRBJ2-7
D gene: TRBD1
clone size: .
V gene: TRBV19
CDR3 DNA: TGTGCCAGTAGCTCCCCGGGACAGGGGGACGAGCAGTACTTC
CDR3 protein: CASSSPGQGDEQYF

J gene: TRBJ2-2
D gene: TRBD1
clone size: .
V gene: TRBV11-3
CDR3 DNA: TGTGCCAGCCGGAAGCAGGGGGTTTTAACCGGGGAGCTGTTTTTT
CDR3 protein: CASRKQGVLTGELFF

J gene: TRBJ2-1
D gene: TRBD2
clone size: .
V gene: TRBV5-5
CDR3 DNA: TGTGCCAGCAGCTTGGTCATAGCGGGAGCTTACAATGAGCAGTTCTTC
CDR3 protein: CASSLVIAGAYNEQFF

J gene: TRBJ1-1
D gene: TRBD1
clone size: once
V gene: TRBV4-1
CDR3 DNA: TGCGCCAGCAGCCAGGACAGGGGGCGATACACTGAAGCTTTCTTT
CDR3 protein: CASSQDRGRYTEAFF

J gene: TRBJ1-4
D gene: .
clone size: .
V gene: TRBV19
CDR3 DNA: TGTGCCAGTAGTATAAATCTACAGGGACATGAAAAACTGTTTTTT
CDR3 protein: CASSINLQGHEKLFF

J gene: TRBJ1-4
D gene: .
clone size: .
V gene: TRBV28
CDR3 DNA: TGTGCCAGCGTGGGGGGTGAAAAACTGTTTTTT
CDR3 protein: CASVGGEKLFF

J gene: TRBJ1-1
D gene: .
clone size: once
V gene: TRBV19
CDR3 DNA: TGTGCCAGTAGTCAAGTACAGGGCGACACTGAAGCTTTCTTT
CDR3 protein: CASSQVQGDTEAFF

J gene: TRBJ2-5
D gene: TRBD2
clone size: .
V gene: TRBV5-4
CDR3 DNA: TGTGCCAGCAGCGCGAGGACTAGTCCTCACCAAGAGACCCAGTACTTC
CDR3 protein: CASSARTSPHQETQYF

J gene: TRBJ2-3
D gene: .
clone size: .
V gene: TRBV6-5
CDR3 DNA: TGTGCCAGCAGTTACTCTGGAGCACTCACAGATACGCAGTATTTT
CDR3 protein: CASSYSGALTDTQYF

J gene: TRBJ2-3
D gene: TRBD2
clone size: .
V gene: TRBV14
CDR3 DNA: TGTGCCAGCAGTGAACTAGCGGGGGGGTGGACAGATACGCAGTATTTT
CDR3 protein: CASSELAGGWTDTQYF

J gene: TRBJ2-2
D gene: .
clone size: .
V gene: TRBV5-4
CDR3 DNA: TGTGCCAGCGGCACTAGCCCGAACACCGGGGAGCTGTTTTTT
CDR3 protein: CASGTSPNTGELFF

J gene: TRBJ2-5
D gene: .
clone size: .
V gene: TRBV7-2
CDR3 DNA: TGTGCCAGCAGCGCCGCGAGCGGAGAGACCCAGTACTTC
CDR3 protein: CASSAASGETQYF

J gene: TRBJ2-2
D gene: .
clone size: .
V gene: TRBV4-3
CDR3 DNA: TGCGCCAGCAGCCAAGAGCGTATCCGGGAGCTGTTTTTT
CDR3 protein: CASSQERIRELFF

J gene: TRBJ2-3
D gene: .
clone size: .
V gene: TRBV15
CDR3 DNA: TGTGCCACCAGCAGAGATTCAGGGGGGAGGAGCACAGATACGCAGTATTTT
CDR3 protein: CATSRDSGGRSTDTQYF

J gene: TRBJ2-6
D gene: .
clone size: .
V gene: TRBV9
CDR3 DNA: TGTGCCAGCAGCGTAACCCTAGAACCATTGACAGACCGTCTCTCTGGGGCCAACGTCCTGACTTTC
CDR3 protein: CASSVTLEPLTDRLSGANVLTF

J gene: TRBJ2-5
D gene: TRBD2
clone size: .
V gene: TRBV10-3
CDR3 DNA: TGTGCCATCAGTGGACTAGCGGGAGGCCTCCAAGAGACCCAGTACTTC
CDR3 protein: CAISGLAGGLQETQYF

J gene: TRBJ2-3
D gene: .
clone size: .
V gene: TRBV7-3
CDR3 DNA: TGTGCCAGCAGCGAGGGCACAGATACGCAGTATTTT
CDR3 protein: CASSEGTDTQYF